This T cell receptor beta chain originates from a study of cytomegalovirus exposure and HLA in healthy donors. Study details: Out of 150 million to 200 million T cells, an earlier analysis found fewer than 140 million unique TCR beta sequences in total.

General study results and limits: Later work associated 16,951 TCR beta sequences with HLA alleles at 0.05 false discovery rate. DRB1 had the most TCR associations and HLA-C the fewest, a later analysis found, with rates varying by HLA locus.

It was with 60 Vbeta and 13 Jbeta primers that the PCR ran. Clones were sequenced by immunoSEQ multiplex PCR, and TCRdb holds only the in-frame ones, with some missing. The sample lists around 130,000 clones, 80% to 90% occurring once. This CDR3 region has 14 residues. Deletions cut 2 bases from V and 0 bases from J, with 11 bases between. Germline CDR1 is SQVTM and CDR2 is ANQGSEA. This clone was recorded once. Its antigen remains unidentified. The sample taken for sequencing was PBMCs. The sequence came from a woman in her thirties or forties in good health and CMV-seropositive. The chain combines TRBV29-1 with TRBJ2-7; D not resolved. The CDR3 loop reads CSVEHQDRSYEQYF. The CDR3 DNA reads TGCAGCGTTGAACACCAGGATCGCTCCTACGAGCAGTACTTC.